Listed below are T cell receptor beta chains from one sample, sequenced in a study of cytomegalovirus exposure and HLA in healthy donors. Clones were sequenced by immunoSEQ multiplex PCR, and TCRdb holds only the in-frame ones, with some missing. The repertoire has roughly 120,000 clones, 80% of them found once; the top ten carry over 0.2%. The sample consisted of PBMCs. The receptors shown here come from a man in his fifties or sixties in good health and CMV-seronegative. Each CDR3 is given with its conserved first and last residue. D genes are given only for firm matches. Clone size is shown for a subset of rows, as once, few, many or a class of expanded clone.

J	D	size	V	CDR3	DNA
TRBJ2-1	TRBD2	NA	TRBV5-1	CASSLGLAGDEQFF	TGCGCCAGCAGCTTGGGACTAGCGGGAGATGAGCAGTTCTTC
TRBJ1-4	NA	NA	TRBV6-5	CASSPMTSTNEKLFF	TGTGCCAGCAGCCCGATGACATCAACTAATGAAAAACTGTTTTTT
TRBJ2-1	NA	NA	TRBV5-4	CASSFEQTYNEQFF	TGTGCCAGCAGCTTCGAACAGACCTACAATGAGCAGTTCTTC
TRBJ1-1	NA	NA	TRBV5-1	CASSLSGGNTEAFF	TGCGCCAGCAGCTTGTCGGGGGGGAACACTGAAGCTTTCTTT
TRBJ2-5	NA	NA	TRBV5-4	CASSHEGGRTQETQYF	TGTGCCAGCAGTCACGAAGGAGGACGGACCCAAGAGACCCAGTACTTC
TRBJ1-5	NA	NA	TRBV5-5	CASSLTGSGNQPQHF	TGTGCCAGCAGCCTTACAGGTTCGGGCAATCAGCCCCAGCATTTT
TRBJ2-6	NA	NA	TRBV12-5	CADNRGSPGANVLTF	TGTGCTGATAATCGGGGGAGCCCTGGGGCCAACGTCCTGACTTTC
TRBJ1-2	NA	NA	TRBV6-5	CASSYGSPNYGYTF	TGTGCCAGCAGTTACGGCAGTCCTAACTATGGCTACACCTTC
TRBJ1-5	TRBD1	NA	TRBV19	CASSAWDRGRNQPQHF	TGTGCCAGTAGTGCTTGGGACAGGGGTCGCAATCAGCCCCAGCATTTT
TRBJ2-3	NA	NA	TRBV4-3	CASSLHGASVNTDTQYF	TGCGCCAGCAGCCTGCACGGGGCTAGCGTTAACACAGATACGCAGTATTTT
TRBJ1-2	NA	NA	TRBV7-9	CASSLTPRQALYGYTF	TGTGCCAGCAGCTTAACGCCCCGGCAGGCCCTATATGGCTACACCTTC
TRBJ2-5	TRBD2	once	TRBV2	CASTSTSGGETQYF	TGTGCCAGCACTTCGACTAGCGGGGGAGAGACCCAGTACTTC
TRBJ1-6	NA	NA	TRBV11-1	CASSFRGGSYSPLHF	TGTGCCAGCAGCTTCCGGGGAGGGTCTTATTCACCCCTCCACTTT